Below are 17 T cell receptor beta chains sequenced from a single sample in a study of blood T cell repertoires in COVID-19. Repertoires were generated with immunoSEQ multiplex PCR, while TCRdb's copy carries only in-frame clones and drops some. The repertoire has 30,000 to 45,000 clones, 85% of them found once; the top ten carry 14%. Sequencing was done on a sample of peripheral blood. The receptors originated from a human donor in a cohort sampled during active COVID-19.

The chain has TRBV6-5 and TRBJ1-2, with TRBD1 as a possible D gene (6 bases). Germline values: CDR1 MNHEY, CDR2 SVGAGI. The CDR3 sequence is 15 residues long. The V end lost 5 bases, the J end lost 0 bases, and 13 bases lay between the germline ends. The CDR3, as DNA: TGTGCCAGCAGTCCTGACAGGTCTGCTAACTATGGCTACACCTTC. This gives the protein CASSPDRSANYGYTF.

V and J are TRBV11-3 and TRBJ2-1, with TRBD1 matching over 10 bases. Germline V gives CDR1 SGHNT, CDR2 YENEEA. With 5 bases clipped from V and 6 bases from J, the junction kept 13 bases outside the gene matches. The CDR3 spans 17 residues. CDR3 DNA: TGTGCCAGCAGCGGGAGGCTCCGGGACAGGGGTGGCAATGAGCAGTTCTTC. Translating it yields CASSGRLRDRGGNEQFF. Based on the CDR3 plus reference TRBV11-3 and TRBJ2-1, the full variable domain is EAGVVQSPRYKIIEKKQPVAFWCNPISGHNTLYWYLQNLGQGPELLIRYENEEAVDDSQLPKDRFSAERLKGVDSTLKIQPAELGDSAVYLCASSGRLRDRGGNEQFFGPGTRLTVL.

On this clone itself: The same CDR3 arises from other DNA sequences in this sample as well. V usage is TRBV19 and J usage is TRBJ2-2, with TRBD1 as a possible D gene (6 bases). Trimming removed 3 bases from V and 1 base from J, with 6 bases in between. This CDR3 comprises 14 residues. From germline, CDR1 is LNHDA and CDR2 SQIVND (reference sequence). This CDR3 is CASSIRGNTGELFF. The CDR3 DNA is TGTGCCAGTAGTATCAGGGGGAACACCGGGGAGCTGTTTTTT.

The V gene is TRBV5-6, the J gene TRBJ2-3, with TRBD2 identical over 9 bases. V lost 2 bases and J lost 0; bases outside the gene matches: 13. The CDR3 has 19 residues. Germline V gene data show CDR1 as SGHDT and CDR2 as YYEEEE. CDR3 amino acids: CASSLVGVAGVSSTDTQYF. As DNA, the CDR3 is TGTGCCAGCAGCTTAGTAGGGGTAGCGGGGGTCTCTAGCACAGATACGCAGTATTTT.

The J gene is TRBJ1-5, the V gene TRBV6-1; no clear D. Germline CDR1 MNHNS, CDR2 SASEGT. V shed 2 bases and J shed 0 bases, with 11 bases lying between them. The length of the CDR3 is 16 residues. The CDR3 is CASSEPRHGSNQPQHF. As DNA, the CDR3 is TGTGCCAGCAGTGAACCCAGGCATGGTAGCAATCAGCCCCAGCATTTT.

The chain uses TRBV6-2 or TRBV6-3 and TRBJ2-4; D remains unclear. This CDR3 has 15 residues. CDR1 MNHEY and CDR2 SVGEGT come from the germline V gene. Trimming removed 2 bases from V and 3 bases from J, with 11 bases in between. The chain's CDR3 is CASSYPLRDKNIQYF. Written as DNA, the CDR3 is TGTGCCAGCAGTTACCCTCTACGTGACAAAAACATTCAGTACTTC.

This clone was recorded once. The chain recombines TRBV5-1 with TRBJ1-1; possibly TRBD1 for D (5 bases). Trimming took 6 bases from V and 1 from J, leaving 13 bases between them. The CDR3 consists of 14 residues. Per the germline V gene, CDR1 is SGHRS and CDR2 is YFSETQ. The CDR3 reads CASTAGQANTEAFF. The CDR3 DNA follows: TGCGCCAGCACGGCAGGGCAAGCGAACACTGAAGCTTTCTTT.

The genes are TRBV30 and TRBJ2-7; 9 positions match TRBD1. The CDR3 is made up of 12 amino acids. Germline V gene sequence: CDR1 GTSNPN, CDR2 SVGIG (reference sequence). V lost 3 bases and J lost 7; bases outside the gene matches: 4. CDR3 nucleotides: TGTGCCTGGAGCGACAGGGGGAGGGAGCAGTACTTC. Its protein product is CAWSDRGREQYF. The full variable domain, completed using reference TRBV30 and TRBJ2-7, is SQTIHQWPATLVQPVGSPLSLECTVEGTSNPNLYWYRQAAGRGLQLLFYSVGIGQISSEVPQNLSASRPQDRQFILSSKKLLLSDSGFYLCAWSDRGREQYFGPGTRLTVT.

V is TRBV7-8 and J is TRBJ2-7; 9 bases align to TRBD1. The CDR3 is 15 residues long. Losses at the gene ends were 7 bases for V and 0 bases for J; bases not matched to a gene: 7. CDR1 SGHVS and CDR2 FQNEAQ come from the germline V gene. The CDR3 DNA sequence: TGTGCCAGCATCCGAACAGGGGGCGCCTCCTACGAGCAGTACTTC. Its translation is CASIRTGGASYEQYF. The full variable domain, in which reference TRBV7-8 and TRBJ2-7 provide the parts outside the CDR3, is GAGVSQSPRYKVAKRGQDVALRCDPISGHVSLFWYQQALGQGPEFLTYFQNEAQLDKSGLPSDRFFAERPEGSVSTLKIQRTQQEDSAVYLCASIRTGGASYEQYFGPGTRLTVT.

This rearrangement joins TRBV25-1 to TRBJ2-4, with TRBD1 identical over 7 bases. This CDR3 spans 16 amino acids. V was pared by 4 bases and J by 0 bases, with 6 bases of the junction left unmatched. Germline V gene sequence: CDR1 MGHDK, CDR2 SYGVNS. CDR3 sequence reads: CASSATGALAKNIQYF. CDR3 nucleotide sequence: TGTGCCAGCAGTGCTACAGGGGCCCTAGCCAAAAACATTCAGTACTTC.

V is TRBV30 and J is TRBJ1-1; the D gene is possibly TRBD1 (5 bases). Germline V gene data show CDR1 as GTSNPN and CDR2 as SVGIG (reference sequence). Trimming pared 2 bases from V and 5 bases from J, leaving 15 bases between. The CDR3 spans 14 residues. The CDR3 bases are TGTGCCTGGAGTCCGCAGGGAAGGCGAACTGAAGCTTTCTTT. Translated: CAWSPQGRRTEAFF.

The chain uses TRBV7-8 and TRBJ2-5; 9 nucleotides match TRBD2. The CDR3 runs 17 residues. The germline V gene has CDR1 SGHVS and CDR2 FQNEAQ. V shed 5 bases, J shed 5 bases, and the junction held 15 bases outside the gene matches. The CDR3 is CASSPQAVAGAGETQYF. In DNA form, the CDR3 reads TGTGCCAGCAGCCCCCAGGCGGTAGCGGGGGCCGGTGAGACCCAGTACTTC.

The genes are TRBV19 and TRBJ1-1; D unresolved. The CDR3 spans 13 residues. The germline V and J ends were trimmed by 6 bases and 5 bases, with 13 bases remaining between them. Germline V gene sequence: CDR1 LNHDA, CDR2 SQIVND (reference sequence). CDR3 nucleotide sequence: TGTGCCAGTAGCCCCCGGGGTGATACTGAAGCTTTCTTT. Translating gives CASSPRGDTEAFF.

Only one count was recorded for this clone. CDR3 sequence: CASSSGQGANTGELFF. The CDR3 nucleotides read TGTGCCAGCAGCTCCGGACAGGGGGCGAACACCGGGGAGCTGTTTTTT. The J gene is TRBJ2-2, the V gene TRBV7-9, with 10 nucleotides matching TRBD1. CDR3 length equals 16 residues. The V gene's germline CDR1 is SEHNR and CDR2 FQNEAQ (reference sequence). Trimming cost V 4 bases and J 0 bases; bases outside gene matches: 2.

The chain uses TRBV7-3 and TRBJ2-6; D gene uncertain. Between the trimmed V and J ends, which lost 0 bases and 1 base, there was a span of 7 bases. Germline-derived CDR1 and CDR2 are SGHTA and FQGTGA. The CDR3 extends over 16 amino acids. Here the CDR3 reads CASSLTPQSGANVLTF. CDR3 nucleotides: TGTGCCAGCAGCTTAACCCCACAGTCTGGGGCCAACGTCCTGACTTTC.

This CDR3 is CASSLDGGTYNEQFF. The CDR3, as DNA: TGCGCCAGCAGCTTGGATGGGGGGACCTACAATGAGCAGTTCTTC. This chain joins TRBV5-1 and TRBJ2-1, with D tentatively TRBD2 (6 bases). The ends were cut back, 0 bases at V and 2 bases at J, with 9 bases in the middle. The germline gives CDR1 SGHRS, CDR2 YFSETQ. The CDR3 runs 15 residues. The whole variable domain, remainder taken from reference TRBV5-1 and TRBJ2-1, is KAGVTQTPRYLIKTRGQQVTLSCSPISGHRSVSWYQQTPGQGLQFLFEYFSETQRNKGNFPGRFSGRQFSNSRSEMNVSTLELGDSALYLCASSLDGGTYNEQFFGPGTRLTVL.

The CDR3 DNA reads TGTGCCAGCAGCTTCCATCCGGGAGAGCAGTACTTC. This codes for CASSFHPGEQYF. The chain employs TRBV7-9 and TRBJ2-7, with D maybe TRBD2 (5 bases). The CDR3 totals 12 residues. Germline CDR1 SEHNR, CDR2 FQNEAQ (reference sequence). Trimming took 3 bases from V and 7 from J, leaving 10 bases between them. Supplemented by reference TRBV7-9 and TRBJ2-7, the full variable domain reads DTGVSQNPRHKITKRGQNVTFRCDPISEHNRLYWYRQTLGQGPEFLTYFQNEAQLEKSRLLSDRFSAERPKGSFSTLEIQRTEQGDSAMYLCASSFHPGEQYFGPGTRLTVT.